The 23 T cell receptor beta chains below all came from one sample that was sequenced in a study of shared clonotypes between healthy human individuals. Assay used: immunoSEQ multiplex PCR; TCRdb lists only in-frame clones, some missing. This sample has about 2.2 million clones, with 93% found just once. Naive CD8 cells lacked CD45RO, underwent positive selection for CCR7 and left out terminally differentiated effector memory CD45RA+ cells. Sequencing used naive CD8+ T cells from PBMCs. The receptors stem from a young man in good health. Some clones in this sample may be carry-over from other donors' samples.

This sequence joins TRBV15 and TRBJ2-5; 8 bases line up with TRBD1. Looked up from germline, CDR1 is LNHNV and CDR2 is YYDKDF (reference sequence). This CDR3 spans 12 amino acids. With V trimmed by 8 bases and J by 4 bases, 3 bases remained unmatched. In DNA, the CDR3 is TGTGCCACCCTAGACAGGGGAGAGACCCAGTACTTC. Protein: CATLDRGETQYF.

The rearrangement uses TRBV28 and TRBJ2-7; 8 nucleotides align to TRBD1. CDR3 length: 13 amino acids. Germline CDR1 is MDHEN and CDR2 is SYDVKM. J was trimmed by 3 bases and V by 7 bases; bases with no gene match: 5. The CDR3 loop is CASTRTGNYEQYF. In DNA, the CDR3 is TGTGCCAGCACCCGGACAGGGAACTACGAGCAGTACTTC.

The genes are TRBV12-5 and TRBJ2-7, with TRBD1 as a possible D gene (5 bases). The CDR3 has 14 residues. In germline, CDR1 is LGHNT, CDR2 FRNRAP. The germline V and J ends were trimmed by 1 base and 2 bases, with 9 bases remaining between them. CDR3 residues: CASGLGQPPYEQYF. The CDR3 region has the DNA TGTGCTAGTGGTTTGGGACAGCCCCCCTACGAGCAGTACTTC.

The chain combines TRBV2 with TRBJ2-5; D ambiguous. Germline-derived CDR1 and CDR2 are SNHLY and FYNNEI. CDR3 length: 13 residues. Trimming left V 3 bases short and J 5 bases short, with 10 bases between. The CDR3 nucleotides are TGTGCCAGCAGTGACATAAGAAGTGAGACCCAGTACTTC. It translates to CASSDIRSETQYF.

The chain employs TRBV2 and TRBJ2-7, with D possibly called TRBD1 or TRBD2 (6 bases each). The CDR3 has 17 residues. Trimming pared 9 bases from V and 2 bases from J, leaving 26 bases between. CDR1 SNHLY and CDR2 FYNNEI come from the germline V gene. The CDR3 DNA reads as TGTGCCAGTCTCCGGGACAACCCTCGCGGGGCCGCCTACGAGCAGTACTTC. This sequence encodes CASLRDNPRGAAYEQYF.

This chain links TRBV7-2 with TRBJ2-1; D could derive from TRBD1 or TRBD2 (5 bases each). The CDR3 runs 16 residues. Germline values: CDR1 SGHTA, CDR2 FQGNSA. V was shortened by 6 bases and J by 0 bases, with 15 bases between the two germline ends. CDR3 in amino acids: CASRARGESSYNEQFF. The CDR3 DNA is TGTGCCAGCAGAGCGAGGGGCGAGAGCTCCTACAATGAGCAGTTCTTC.

CDR3 sequence: CASSLERGGYEQYF. CDR3 sequence (DNA): TGTGCCAGCAGCTTGGAAAGAGGGGGCTACGAGCAGTACTTC. The chain uses TRBV5-4 and TRBJ2-7; perhaps TRBD1 as D (6 bases). CDR3 length: 14 amino acids. Germline lookup yields CDR1 SGHNT and CDR2 YYREEE (reference sequence). With 0 bases removed from V and 3 bases from J, the gap between germline ends came to 10 bases.

This clone was observed once. This sequence joins TRBV2 and TRBJ2-3; possible D gene TRBD2, 5 bases. In germline, CDR1 is SNHLY, CDR2 FYNNEI. The CDR3 extends over 14 amino acids. V lost 6 bases to trimming and J lost 6 bases, with 16 bases between them. This CDR3 is CASRPRLRGDTQYF. The CDR3 coding sequence is TGTGCCAGCAGACCCCGGCTGAGAGGGGATACGCAGTATTTT.

The chain links TRBV9 to TRBJ2-7; possibly TRBD2 for D (6 bases). The CDR3 totals 16 residues. The ends were cut back, 0 bases at V and 4 bases at J, with 17 bases in the middle. Looked up from germline, CDR1 is SGDLS and CDR2 is YYNGEE. The CDR3 DNA sequence: TGTGCCAGCAGCGTAGGGCGCTACCCCGGGGGTTACGAGCAGTACTTC. This encodes CASSVGRYPGGYEQYF.

This sequence joins TRBV6-6 and TRBJ2-6, with D unresolved. The germline CDR1 and CDR2 sequences are MNHNY and SVGAGI (reference sequence). The V gene lost 0 bases and the J gene lost 3 bases, with 9 bases spanning the gap. The CDR3 spans 16 residues. The CDR3 DNA is TGTGCCAGCAGTTACTCGATGGGCCGTGGGGCCAACGTCCTGACTTTC. Protein sequence: CASSYSMGRGANVLTF.

This rearrangement joins TRBV9 to TRBJ1-4, with D maybe TRBD1 (5 bases). Germline CDR1 reads SGDLS; CDR2 reads YYNGEE. The germline V and J ends were trimmed by 3 bases and 4 bases, with 10 bases remaining between them. This CDR3 comprises 14 residues. The CDR3 coding sequence is TGTGCCAGCAGCGAGCAGGGAATTAATGAAAAACTGTTTTTT. It codes for CASSEQGINEKLFF.

This chain joins TRBV7-9 and TRBJ2-7; TRBD2 is a possible D gene (5 bases). Per germline, CDR1 SEHNR and CDR2 FQNEAQ (reference sequence). V was trimmed by 2 bases and J by 5 bases, leaving 13 bases between them. This CDR3 spans 14 amino acids. CDR3 DNA sequence: TGTGCCAGCAGCTTATTATCGGGGATGAACGAGCAGTACTTC. As protein: CASSLLSGMNEQYF.

This rearrangement joins TRBV7-9 to TRBJ2-3; unclear D gene. This CDR3 is built from 16 residues. The germline V and J ends were trimmed by 5 bases and 0 bases, with 15 bases remaining between them. CDR1 and CDR2 (germline): SEHNR, FQNEAQ (reference sequence). CDR3 loop: CASSPQESISTDTQYF. The CDR3 bases are TGTGCCAGCAGCCCGCAGGAGTCAATAAGCACAGATACGCAGTATTTT. Based on the CDR3 plus reference TRBV7-9 and TRBJ2-3, the full variable domain is DTGVSQNPRHKITKRGQNVTFRCDPISEHNRLYWYRQTLGQGPEFLTYFQNEAQLEKSRLLSDRFSAERPKGSFSTLEIQRTEQGDSAMYLCASSPQESISTDTQYFGPGTRLTVL.

The chain couples TRBV27 to TRBJ1-1; D call uncertain. The V end lost 9 bases, the J end lost 0 bases, and 20 bases lay between the germline ends. Germline V gene sequence: CDR1 MNHEY, CDR2 SMNVEV (reference sequence). The length of the CDR3 is 16 residues. The CDR3 here is CASRQERGPLNTEAFF. For the CDR3, the DNA is TGTGCCAGTCGCCAGGAGCGGGGTCCCCTGAACACTGAAGCTTTCTTT.

V is TRBV28 and J is TRBJ1-2; D might be TRBD1 (5 bases). Looked up from germline, CDR1 is MDHEN and CDR2 is SYDVKM. V was shortened by 7 bases and J by 4 bases, with 19 bases between the two germline ends. The CDR3 is made up of 15 amino acids. The CDR3 nucleotides read TGTGCCAGCAAAGGACGCGGGGGTAAAGCCTATGGCTACACCTTC. Translating gives CASKGRGGKAYGYTF.

The chain uses TRBV27 and TRBJ2-3; D possibly corresponds to TRBD1 (6 bases). The CDR3 totals 17 residues. In germline, CDR1 is MNHEY, CDR2 SMNVEV (reference sequence). V lost 3 bases and J lost 1, with 17 bases in between. The CDR3 sequence: CASSFIGTHDRTDTQYF. The CDR3 coding sequence is TGTGCCAGCAGTTTTATCGGGACACATGACCGCACAGATACGCAGTATTTT.

The rearrangement links TRBV29-1 to TRBJ2-2; 15 nucleotides align to TRBD2. V lost 7 bases to trimming and J lost 6 bases; unmatched junction nucleotides: 12. The CDR3 spans 17 residues. Germline V gene data show CDR1 as SQVTM and CDR2 as ANQGSEA. CDR3 region: CSGRGTSGRKGSGELFF. The CDR3 coding sequence is TGCAGCGGAAGAGGGACTAGCGGGAGGAAAGGGTCCGGGGAGCTGTTTTTT.

The genes are TRBV5-5 and TRBJ1-4; 8 bases fit TRBD1. V dropped 2 bases and J dropped 12; count of bases not matched to a gene: 6. There are 13 residues in the CDR3. Germline CDR1 SGHKS, CDR2 YYEKEE (reference sequence). Here the CDR3 reads CASSLATTGELFF. The CDR3 DNA sequence: TGTGCCAGCAGCTTAGCTACGACAGGGGAACTGTTTTTT.

With regard to this clone: At the DNA level, this CDR3 is encoded by other sequences in the same sample as well. The chain uses TRBV4-3 and TRBJ2-7; no clear D. This CDR3 is 15 amino acids long. Trimming shortened V by 0 bases and J by 4 bases, and 13 bases separated the two germline ends. In germline, CDR1 is LGHNA, CDR2 YSLEER. The CDR3 DNA reads TGCGCCAGCAGCCAAGATCGTGGGGTTTATTACGAGCAGTACTTC. It translates to CASSQDRGVYYEQYF.

The rearrangement uses TRBV5-4 and TRBJ2-7; D may match TRBD1 or TRBD2 (6 bases each). Trimming shortened V by 5 bases and J by 2 bases, and 20 bases separated the two germline ends. This CDR3 has 16 amino acids. CDR1 and CDR2 (germline): SGHNT, YYREEE (reference sequence). CDR3 in DNA: TGTGCCAGCAGTACTGAGGGGGGTGTAAGGGCCTACGAGCAGTACTTC. Translation gives CASSTEGGVRAYEQYF.

This clone was counted a single time. The rearrangement uses TRBV7-6 and TRBJ2-1; TRBD2 aligns across 11 bases. This CDR3 comprises 18 residues. V gave up 3 bases and J gave up 0 bases; unmatched junction bases: 7. Germline values: CDR1 SGHVS, CDR2 FNYEAQ. CDR3 bases: TGTGCCAGCAGCTTGGGACTAGCGGCGGCGGGCTCCTACAATGAGCAGTTCTTC. This codes for CASSLGLAAAGSYNEQFF.

V gene TRBV28 combines with J gene TRBJ2-7; 10 bases fit TRBD1. Germline-derived CDR1 and CDR2 are MDHEN and SYDVKM. V lost 3 bases to trimming and J lost 6 bases; unmatched junction nucleotides: 8. CDR3 length: 15 residues. Here the CDR3 reads CASSFPGTGVLEQYF. The CDR3 nucleotides are TGTGCCAGCAGTTTCCCCGGGACAGGGGTGCTCGAGCAGTACTTC.

The chain is built from TRBV5-4 and TRBJ2-5, with D unresolved. The end of the DNA aligns better with TRBJ2-7, so the J call may be wrong. Germline CDR1 SGHNT, CDR2 YYREEE (reference sequence). There are 11 residues in the CDR3. In nucleotides, the CDR3 is TGTGCCAGCAGCGGGACCTACGAGCAGTACTTC. Translated, it gives CASSGTYEQYF.